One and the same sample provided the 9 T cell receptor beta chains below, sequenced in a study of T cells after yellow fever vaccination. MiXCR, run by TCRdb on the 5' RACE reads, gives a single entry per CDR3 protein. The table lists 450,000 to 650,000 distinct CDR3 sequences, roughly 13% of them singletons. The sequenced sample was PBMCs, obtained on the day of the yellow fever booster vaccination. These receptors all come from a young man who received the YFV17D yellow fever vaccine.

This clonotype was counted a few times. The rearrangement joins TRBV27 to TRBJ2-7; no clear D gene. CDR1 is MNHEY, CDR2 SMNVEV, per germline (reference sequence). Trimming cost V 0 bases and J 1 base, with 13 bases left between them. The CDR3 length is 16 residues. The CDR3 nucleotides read TGTGCCAGCAGTTTATCTGCCGATAGGAGATCCTACGAGCAGTACTTC. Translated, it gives CASSLSADRRSYEQYF.

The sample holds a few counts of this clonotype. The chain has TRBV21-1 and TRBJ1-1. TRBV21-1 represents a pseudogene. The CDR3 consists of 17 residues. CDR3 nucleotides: TGTGCCAGCAGACAGCATCCGACCGATGAACTGAACACTGAAGCTTTCTTT. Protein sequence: CASRQHPTDELNTEAFF.

In DNA, the CDR3 is TGCAGTGCTAGTCCCACCCTTACCTACAATGAGCAGTTCTTC. It codes for CSASPTLTYNEQFF. The J gene is TRBJ2-1, the V gene TRBV20-1, with D unclear. The germline gives CDR1 DFQATT, CDR2 SNEGSKA (reference sequence). The CDR3 runs 14 residues. Trimming left V 3 bases short and J 2 bases short, with 11 bases between.

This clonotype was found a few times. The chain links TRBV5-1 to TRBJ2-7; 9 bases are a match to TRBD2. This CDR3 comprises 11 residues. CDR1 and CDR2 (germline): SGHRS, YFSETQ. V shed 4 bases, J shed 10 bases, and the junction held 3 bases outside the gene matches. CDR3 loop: CASSQREVQYF. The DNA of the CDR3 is TGCGCCAGCAGCCAGCGGGAGGTTCAGTACTTC.

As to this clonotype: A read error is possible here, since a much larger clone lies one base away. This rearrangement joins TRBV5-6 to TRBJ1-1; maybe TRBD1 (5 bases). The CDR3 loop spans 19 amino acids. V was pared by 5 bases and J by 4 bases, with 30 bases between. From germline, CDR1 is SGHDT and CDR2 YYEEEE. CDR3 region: CASSLPGTYKTWRSTEAFF. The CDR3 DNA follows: TGTGCCAGCAGTTTGCCGGGGACGTATAAGACATGGCGAAGCACTGAAGCTTTCTTT.

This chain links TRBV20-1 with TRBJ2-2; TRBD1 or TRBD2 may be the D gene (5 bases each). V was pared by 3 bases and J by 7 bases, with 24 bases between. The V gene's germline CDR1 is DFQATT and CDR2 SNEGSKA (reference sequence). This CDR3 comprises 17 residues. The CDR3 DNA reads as TGCAGTGCTAGCCCCTATTCCGACGGGGCGCAGGGCGGGGAGCTGTTTTTT. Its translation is CSASPYSDGAQGGELFF.

The DNA of the CDR3 is TGTGCCAGCAGCCAAGGCCGACGTGACCGTGCCCCGAACCGAGATACGCAGTATTTT. Its protein product is CASSQGRRDRAPNRDTQYF. The chain uses TRBV4-2 and TRBJ2-3; D remains unclear. The germline V gene has CDR1 LGHNA and CDR2 YNFKEQ. The CDR3 is 19 residues long. Trimming stripped 1 base from V and 5 bases from J, with 25 bases between.

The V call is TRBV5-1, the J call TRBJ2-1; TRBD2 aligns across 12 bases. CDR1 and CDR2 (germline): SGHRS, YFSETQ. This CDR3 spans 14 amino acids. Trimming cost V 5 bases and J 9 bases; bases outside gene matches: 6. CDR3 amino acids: CASRAGTSGFEQFF. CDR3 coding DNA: TGCGCCAGCAGGGCCGGGACTAGCGGGTTTGAGCAGTTCTTC.

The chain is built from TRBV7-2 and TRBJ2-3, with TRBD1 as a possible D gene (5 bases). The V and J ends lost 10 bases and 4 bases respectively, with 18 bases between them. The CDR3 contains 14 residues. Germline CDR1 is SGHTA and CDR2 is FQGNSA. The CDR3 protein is CATAIGRGADTQYF. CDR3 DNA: TGTGCCACCGCTATTGGTAGGGGTGCAGATACGCAGTATTTT.